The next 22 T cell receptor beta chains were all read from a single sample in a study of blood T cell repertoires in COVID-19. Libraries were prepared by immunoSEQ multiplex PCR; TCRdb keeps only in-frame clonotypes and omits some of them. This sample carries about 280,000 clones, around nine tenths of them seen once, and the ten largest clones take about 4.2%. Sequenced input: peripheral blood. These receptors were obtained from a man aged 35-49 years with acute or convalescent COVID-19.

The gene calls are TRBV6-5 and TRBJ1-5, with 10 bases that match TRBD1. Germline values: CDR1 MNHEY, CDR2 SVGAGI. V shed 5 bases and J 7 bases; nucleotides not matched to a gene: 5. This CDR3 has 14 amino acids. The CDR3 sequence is CASSPGTGVQPQHF. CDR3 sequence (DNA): TGTGCCAGCAGTCCCGGGACAGGGGTGCAGCCCCAGCATTTT.

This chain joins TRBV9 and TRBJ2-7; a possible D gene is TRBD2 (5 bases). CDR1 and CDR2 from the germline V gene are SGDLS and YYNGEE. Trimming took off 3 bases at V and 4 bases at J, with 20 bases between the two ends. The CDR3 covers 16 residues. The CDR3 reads CASSAYGDPGIYEQYF. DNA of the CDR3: TGTGCCAGCAGCGCCTACGGAGACCCGGGGATTTACGAGCAGTACTTC.

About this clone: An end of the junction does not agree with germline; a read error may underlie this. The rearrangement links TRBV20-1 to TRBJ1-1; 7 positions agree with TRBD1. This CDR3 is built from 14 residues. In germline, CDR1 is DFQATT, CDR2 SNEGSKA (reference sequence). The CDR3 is CSPSGQRTGTEAFF. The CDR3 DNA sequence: TGCAGTCCTAGTGGGCAACGGACAGGTACTGAAGCTTTCTTT.

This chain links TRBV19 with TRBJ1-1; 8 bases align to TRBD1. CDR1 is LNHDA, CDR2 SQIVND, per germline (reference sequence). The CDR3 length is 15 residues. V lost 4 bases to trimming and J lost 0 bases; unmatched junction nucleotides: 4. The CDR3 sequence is CASSRGQAMNTEAFF. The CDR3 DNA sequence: TGTGCCAGTAGTAGGGGACAGGCCATGAACACTGAAGCTTTCTTT.

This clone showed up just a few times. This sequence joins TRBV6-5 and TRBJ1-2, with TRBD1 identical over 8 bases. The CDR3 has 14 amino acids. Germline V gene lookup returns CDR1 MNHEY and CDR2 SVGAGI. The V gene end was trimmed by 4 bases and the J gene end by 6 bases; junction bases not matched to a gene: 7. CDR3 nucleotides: TGTGCCAGCAGTTTCCGGGACAGGTATAATGGCTACACCTTC. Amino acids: CASSFRDRYNGYTF.

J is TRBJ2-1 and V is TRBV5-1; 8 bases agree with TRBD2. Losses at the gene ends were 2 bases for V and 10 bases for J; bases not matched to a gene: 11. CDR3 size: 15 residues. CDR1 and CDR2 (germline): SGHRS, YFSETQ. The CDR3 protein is CASSFGTSGYLEQFF. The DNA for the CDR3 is TGCGCCAGCAGCTTTGGAACTAGCGGCTACCTCGAGCAGTTCTTC.

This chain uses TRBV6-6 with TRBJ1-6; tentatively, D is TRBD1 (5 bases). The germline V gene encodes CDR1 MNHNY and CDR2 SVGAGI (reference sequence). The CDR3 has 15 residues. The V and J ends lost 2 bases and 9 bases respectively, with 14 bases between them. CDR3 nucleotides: TGTGCCAGCAGTTACCGGGGGGGAGATGGTTCACCCCTCCACTTT. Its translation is CASSYRGGDGSPLHF.

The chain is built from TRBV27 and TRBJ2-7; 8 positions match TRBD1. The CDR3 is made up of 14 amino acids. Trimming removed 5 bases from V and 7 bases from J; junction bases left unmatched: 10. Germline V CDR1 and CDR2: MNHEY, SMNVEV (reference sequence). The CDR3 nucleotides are TGTGCCAGCAGTCTAACGTACAGGACAGGGGAGCAGTACTTC. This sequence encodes CASSLTYRTGEQYF.

The CDR3 bases are TGCGCCAGCAGCTTCGCAGACTCTGGAAACACCATATATTTT. Translating it yields CASSFADSGNTIYF. This sequence joins TRBV5-1 and TRBJ1-3; no definite D call. The CDR3 runs 14 residues. The V end was cut by 2 bases, the J end by 0 bases, with 6 bases between. From germline, CDR1 is SGHRS and CDR2 YFSETQ.

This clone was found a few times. The DNA for the CDR3 is TGTGCCAGCAGCCAATTGACAGGGAGTAACTATGGCTACACCTTC. Protein: CASSQLTGSNYGYTF. This chain connects TRBV3-1 (or the pseudogene TRBV3-2) to TRBJ1-2; 7 bases map to TRBD1. The CDR3 extends over 15 amino acids. The germline V gene has CDR1 LGHDT and CDR2 YNNKEL (reference sequence). V shed 2 bases and J 1 base; nucleotides not matched to a gene: 4.

As DNA, the CDR3 is TGTGCCAGCAGTCCTCCGGGGACAGCTGGAAACACCATATATTTT. Translation: CASSPPGTAGNTIYF. The chain is built from TRBV3-1 (or the pseudogene TRBV3-2) and TRBJ1-3; the match to TRBD1 covers 7 bases. Looked up from germline, CDR1 is LGHDT and CDR2 is YNNKEL (reference sequence). The V segment lost 6 bases and the J segment 2 bases; nucleotides outside the gene matches: 7. There are 15 residues in the CDR3.

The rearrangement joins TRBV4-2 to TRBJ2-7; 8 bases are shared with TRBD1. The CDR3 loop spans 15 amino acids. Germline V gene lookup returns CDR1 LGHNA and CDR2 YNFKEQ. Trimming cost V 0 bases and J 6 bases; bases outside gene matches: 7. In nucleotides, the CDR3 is TGTGCCAGCAGCCAAGATGGACAGGGCTTTCGCGAGCAGTACTTC. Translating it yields CASSQDGQGFREQYF.

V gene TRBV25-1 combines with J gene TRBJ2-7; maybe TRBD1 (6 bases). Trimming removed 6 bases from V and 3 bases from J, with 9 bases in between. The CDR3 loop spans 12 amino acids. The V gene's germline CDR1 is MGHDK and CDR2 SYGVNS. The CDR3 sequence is CASSTGNYEQYF. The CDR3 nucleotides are TGTGCCAGCAGCACAGGGAACTACGAGCAGTACTTC.

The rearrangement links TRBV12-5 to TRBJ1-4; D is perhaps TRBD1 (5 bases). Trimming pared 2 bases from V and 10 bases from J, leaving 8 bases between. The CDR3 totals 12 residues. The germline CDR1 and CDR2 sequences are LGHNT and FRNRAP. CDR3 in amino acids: CASGLQGLKLFF. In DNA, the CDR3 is TGTGCTAGTGGTTTGCAGGGCCTAAAACTGTTTTTT.

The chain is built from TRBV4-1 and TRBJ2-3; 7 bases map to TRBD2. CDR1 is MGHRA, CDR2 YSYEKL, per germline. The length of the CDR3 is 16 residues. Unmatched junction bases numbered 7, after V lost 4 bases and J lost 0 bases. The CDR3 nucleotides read TGCGCCAGCAGCCTATCGGGGGGAAAGAGCACAGATACGCAGTATTTT. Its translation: CASSLSGGKSTDTQYF.

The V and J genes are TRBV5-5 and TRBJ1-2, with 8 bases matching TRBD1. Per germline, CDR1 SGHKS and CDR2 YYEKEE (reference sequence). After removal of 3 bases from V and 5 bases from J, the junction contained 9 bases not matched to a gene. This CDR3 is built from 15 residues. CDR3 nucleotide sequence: TGTGCCAGCAGCTCACCCTCACAGGGGGTTTATGGCTACACCTTC. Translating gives CASSSPSQGVYGYTF.

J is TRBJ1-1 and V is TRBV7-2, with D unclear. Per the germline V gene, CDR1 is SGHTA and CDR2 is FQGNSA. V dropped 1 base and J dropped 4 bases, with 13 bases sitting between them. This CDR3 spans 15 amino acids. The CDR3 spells CASSLEALLGTEAFF. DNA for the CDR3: TGTGCCAGCAGCTTAGAAGCCCTTCTTGGCACTGAAGCTTTCTTT.

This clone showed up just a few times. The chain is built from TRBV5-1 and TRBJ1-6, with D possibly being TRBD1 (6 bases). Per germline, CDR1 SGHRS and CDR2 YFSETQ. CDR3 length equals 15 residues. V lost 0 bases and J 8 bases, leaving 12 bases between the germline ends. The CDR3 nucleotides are TGCGCCAGCAGCTTGGCGGGGACATCAGATTCACCCCTCCACTTT. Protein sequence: CASSLAGTSDSPLHF.

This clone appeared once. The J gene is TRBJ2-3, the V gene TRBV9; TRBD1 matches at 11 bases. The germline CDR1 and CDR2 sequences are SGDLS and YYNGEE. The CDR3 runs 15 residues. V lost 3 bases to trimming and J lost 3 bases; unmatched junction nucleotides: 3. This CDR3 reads CASSGRDRGTDTQYF. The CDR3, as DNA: TGTGCCAGCAGCGGCCGGGACAGGGGGACAGATACGCAGTATTTT. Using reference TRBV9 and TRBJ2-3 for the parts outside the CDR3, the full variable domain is DSGVTQTPKHLITATGQRVTLRCSPRSGDLSVYWYQQSLDQGLQFLIQYYNGEERAKGNILERFSAQQFPDLHSELNLSSLELGDSALYFCASSGRDRGTDTQYFGPGTRLTVL.

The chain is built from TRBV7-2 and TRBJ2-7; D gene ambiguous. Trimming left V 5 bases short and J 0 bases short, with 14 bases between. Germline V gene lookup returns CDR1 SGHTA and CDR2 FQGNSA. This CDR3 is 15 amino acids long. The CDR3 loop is CASSPRYTSSYEQYF. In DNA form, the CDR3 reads TGTGCCAGCAGCCCGAGGTACACCTCCTCCTACGAGCAGTACTTC.

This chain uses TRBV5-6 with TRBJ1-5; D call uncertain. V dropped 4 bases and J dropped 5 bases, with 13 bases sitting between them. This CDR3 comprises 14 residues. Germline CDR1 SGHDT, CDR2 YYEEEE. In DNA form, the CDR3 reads TGTGCCAGCAGCCTTGGACCCGGGGATCAGCCCCAGCATTTT. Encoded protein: CASSLGPGDQPQHF.

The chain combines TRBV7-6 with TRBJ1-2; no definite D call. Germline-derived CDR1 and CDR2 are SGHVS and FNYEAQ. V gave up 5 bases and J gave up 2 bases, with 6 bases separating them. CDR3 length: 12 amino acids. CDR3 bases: TGTGCCAGCAGCCCAGGAAACTATGGCTACACCTTC. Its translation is CASSPGNYGYTF.